This TCR beta chain was recorded in a study of T cells in Graves' hyperthyroidism and ophthalmopathy. This clonotype was found a few times. Germline CDR1 WSHSY, CDR2 SAAADI. The CDR3 consists of 16 residues. V lost 4 bases and J 0 bases, leaving 14 bases between the germline ends. Isolation of PBMCs was performed on 10 ml fresh peripheral blood. TCR beta CDR3 sequences were amplified from RNA transcripts. With the HTBI primer set, the TCR CDR3 went through a first round of RT-PCR. TCRdb independently ran MiXCR on the multiplex PCR reads; one entry per CDR3 protein. The table records hundreds of thousands of distinct CDR3 sequences, around 20% of them present only once.

This sequence joins TRBV10-2 and TRBJ2-3, with D possibly matching TRBD1 (5 bases). This clonotype originated in a young man with Graves' ophthalmopathy. The sequenced sample consisted of blood. The CDR3 reads CASSGGYGDSTDTQYF. CDR3 coding DNA: TGCGCCAGCAGTGGGGGCTATGGGGATAGCACAGATACGCAGTATTTT.